One and the same sample provided the 26 T cell receptor beta chains below, sequenced in a study of blood T cells in healthy people across ages. For the second PCR, which ran for 7 to 11 cycles, a sample-barcoded 5' primer and a J-beta primer mix were used. MiXCR, applied by TCRdb to the 5' RACE reads, yields one record per CDR3 protein. Of roughly 900,000 distinct CDR3 sequences listed, 40% to 60% were seen once; the top ten hold over 10%. Input material: blood. These receptors were collected from a man aged 30 to 45 in good health.

The chain carries TRBV20-1 and TRBJ2-7; 10 positions agree with TRBD2. V dropped 1 base and J dropped 0; count of bases not matched to a gene: 6. CDR1 and CDR2 (germline): DFQATT, SNEGSKA (reference sequence). This CDR3 comprises 16 residues. Here the CDR3 reads CSARVWLAGVSYEQYF. The CDR3 region has the DNA TGCAGTGCTAGAGTTTGGCTAGCGGGGGTCTCCTACGAGCAGTACTTC.

The genes are TRBV4-3 and TRBJ2-1, with TRBD1 matching over 8 bases. This CDR3 comprises 15 residues. CDR1 is LGHNA, CDR2 YSLEER, per germline. The V segment lost 4 bases and the J segment 5 bases; nucleotides outside the gene matches: 7. Written as DNA, the CDR3 is TGCGCCAGCAGCCGCGGACAGGGTGGGAACAATGAGCAGTTCTTC. This translates into CASSRGQGGNNEQFF.

This clonotype was observed many times. The chain employs TRBV28 and TRBJ1-1; tentative D call: TRBD1 (6 bases). With 5 bases removed from V and 5 bases from J, the gap between germline ends came to 12 bases. The CDR3 contains 13 residues. Germline CDR1 and CDR2: MDHEN and SYDVKM. DNA of the CDR3: TGTGCCAGCAGTGTGGTCAGGGGTACTGAAGCTTTCTTT. It specifies CASSVVRGTEAFF.

The chain has TRBV28 and TRBJ1-5, with TRBD1 as a possible D gene (6 bases). The germline V and J ends were trimmed by 3 bases and 4 bases, with 10 bases remaining between them. This CDR3 has 14 residues. Looked up from germline, CDR1 is MDHEN and CDR2 is SYDVKM. Here the CDR3 DNA reads TGTGCCAGCAGTTTCAACAGGGAGAATCAGCCCCAGCATTTT. This sequence encodes CASSFNRENQPQHF. Looking up the rest from reference TRBV28 and TRBJ1-5 gives the full variable domain: DVKVTQSSRYLVKRTGEKVFLECVQDMDHENMFWYRQDPGLGLRLIYFSYDVKMKEKGDIPEGYSVSREKKERFSLILESASTNQTSMYLCASSFNRENQPQHFGDGTRLSIL.

The V and J genes are TRBV28 and TRBJ2-1; TRBD2 matches 13 bases. The trim removed 5 bases at V and 7 bases at J, leaving 11 bases unmatched. Germline V gene sequence: CDR1 MDHEN, CDR2 SYDVKM. The CDR3 is made up of 17 amino acids. CDR3 DNA: TGTGCCAGCAGTGGCACTAGCGGGGGGGCCTTGGGGAATGAGCAGTTCTTC. Its protein is CASSGTSGGALGNEQFF. The full variable domain, rest sourced from reference TRBV28 and TRBJ2-1, is DVKVTQSSRYLVKRTGEKVFLECVQDMDHENMFWYRQDPGLGLRLIYFSYDVKMKEKGDIPEGYSVSREKKERFSLILESASTNQTSMYLCASSGTSGGALGNEQFFGPGTRLTVL.

The chain employs TRBV21-1 and TRBJ1-2. TRBV21-1 is classified as a pseudogene. This CDR3 spans 14 amino acids. The CDR3 DNA follows: TGTGCCAGCAGCAAAGCTACCAGGATGTATGGCCACACCTTC. Encoded protein: CASSKATRMYGHTF.

This clonotype was detected many times. J is TRBJ2-3 and V is TRBV18; D gene unclear. Germline loops: CDR1 KGHSH, CDR2 LQKENI. The CDR3 has 13 amino acids. V lost 2 bases, J lost 0 bases, and 3 bases lay in between. The CDR3 loop is CASSPFSTDTQYF. DNA for the CDR3: TGTGCCAGCTCACCATTCAGCACAGATACGCAGTATTTT.

The chain has TRBV20-1 and TRBJ1-4; the D is unclear. Germline V gene lookup returns CDR1 DFQATT and CDR2 SNEGSKA (reference sequence). The CDR3 totals 15 residues. V was pared by 0 bases and J by 7 bases, with 15 bases between. The CDR3 DNA reads TGCAGTGCTAGAGATACGTACTTCGTCGGTGAAAAACTGTTTTTT. It translates to CSARDTYFVGEKLFF.

This clonotype was seen only a few times. The gene calls are TRBV7-9 and TRBJ2-4; possibly TRBD1 or TRBD2 for D (5 bases each). This CDR3 comprises 11 residues. Germline V gene lookup returns CDR1 SEHNR and CDR2 FQNEAQ (reference sequence). V was pared by 5 bases and J by 13 bases, with 12 bases between. This chain's CDR3 is CASSRGLEQYF. The CDR3 DNA sequence: TGTGCCAGCAGCCGGGGCTTGGAGCAGTACTTC. The complete variable domain, with remaining parts taken from reference TRBV7-9 and TRBJ2-4, reads DTGVSQNPRHKITKRGQNVTFRCDPISEHNRLYWYRQTLGQGPEFLTYFQNEAQLEKSRLLSDRFSAERPKGSFSTLEIQRTEQGDSAMYLCASSRGLEQYFGAGTRLSVL.

This clonotype was seen a few times. The CDR3 here is CSVRTGVNEQYF. For the CDR3, the DNA is TGCAGCGTTCGCACAGGGGTCAACGAGCAGTACTTC. The chain employs TRBV29-1 and TRBJ2-4, with 7 bases fitting TRBD1. The J call could be wrong; TRBJ2-7 is a better fit for the DNA end. The CDR3 contains 12 residues. In germline, CDR1 is SQVTM, CDR2 ANQGSEA.

A single count supports this clonotype. The V gene is TRBV20-1, the J gene TRBJ2-3, with D uncertain. The CDR3 has 13 residues. Germline CDR1 is DFQATT and CDR2 is SNEGSKA (reference sequence). Trimming cost V 6 bases and J 2 bases, with 12 bases left between them. For the CDR3, the DNA is TGCAGTGCCCGAAGTAACCCCACAGATACGCAGTATTTT. Amino acids: CSARSNPTDTQYF.

This sequence joins TRBV6-5 and TRBJ1-2, with 7 bases matching TRBD1. CDR3 length: 15 amino acids. The germline V gene has CDR1 MNHEY and CDR2 SVGAGI. Germline trimming cut 5 bases from V and 4 bases from J; bases unmatched to any gene: 10. CDR3 in DNA: TGTGCCAGCAGTACAGGGGCCCTAAGGGGCTATGGCTACACCTTC. Amino acids: CASSTGALRGYGYTF.

CDR3 nucleotides: TGCAGTGCCCCATTTAGTAACTCCTACAATGAGCAGTTCTTC. Translation gives CSAPFSNSYNEQFF. This chain connects TRBV20-1 to TRBJ2-1; no firm D call. V was cut by 6 bases and J by 0 bases, with 12 bases left in between. CDR1 is DFQATT and CDR2 is SNEGSKA in the germline V gene (reference sequence). The CDR3 totals 14 residues.

The chain recombines TRBV29-1 with TRBJ2-3; 7 bases align to TRBD2. Germline CDR1 reads SQVTM; CDR2 reads ANQGSEA. The CDR3 has 14 residues. With 4 bases clipped from V and 3 bases from J, the junction kept 7 bases outside the gene matches. CDR3 amino acids: CSVGTRGITDTQYF. The CDR3, as DNA: TGCAGCGTTGGGACTAGAGGGATTACAGATACGCAGTATTTT.

This clonotype occurred a few times. This chain joins TRBV28 and TRBJ1-2, with D unresolved. Deletions cut 6 bases from V and 6 bases from J, with 8 bases between. The germline V gene has CDR1 MDHEN and CDR2 SYDVKM. CDR3 length equals 11 residues. This CDR3 is CASRLGDGYTF. The CDR3 DNA follows: TGTGCCAGCAGGCTAGGCGATGGCTACACCTTC.

This chain joins TRBV7-2 and TRBJ2-3; possibly TRBD1 for D (6 bases). V gave up 0 bases and J gave up 6 bases, with 13 bases separating them. Germline CDR1 reads SGHTA; CDR2 reads FQGNSA. The CDR3 loop spans 15 amino acids. The CDR3 DNA is TGTGCCAGCAGCTTAGCCAACAGGGAGTACGATACGCAGTATTTT. This sequence encodes CASSLANREYDTQYF.

V gene TRBV29-1 combines with J gene TRBJ2-2; D is uncertain. Deletions cut 3 bases from V and 1 base from J, with 3 bases between. This CDR3 spans 12 amino acids. The V gene's germline CDR1 is SQVTM and CDR2 ANQGSEA. The DNA for the CDR3 is TGCAGCGTTGACTTGAACACCGGGGAGCTGTTTTTT. Its translation: CSVDLNTGELFF.

This clonotype was observed at least ten times. The V and J genes are TRBV9 and TRBJ2-5; TRBD1 aligns across 7 bases. V shed 4 bases and J 2 bases; nucleotides not matched to a gene: 8. This CDR3 has 15 residues. The germline V gene has CDR1 SGDLS and CDR2 YYNGEE. The DNA of the CDR3 is TGTGCCAGCAGCCGACAGGGTGCCCCACAAGAGACCCAGTACTTC. Its protein is CASSRQGAPQETQYF.

This sequence joins TRBV6-4 and TRBJ2-4; possibly TRBD1 for D (5 bases). The CDR3 is made up of 20 amino acids. The V gene lost 0 bases and the J gene lost 6 bases, with 27 bases spanning the gap. Germline V gives CDR1 MRHNA, CDR2 SNTAGT. Written as DNA, the CDR3 is TGTGCCAGCAGTGACTCGAATGATTTTGGTTCAGGGCCGGACGGAAACATTCAGTACTTC. Translated: CASSDSNDFGSGPDGNIQYF.

With regard to this clonotype: A read error may be the cause here, since a much bigger clone is one base away. The chain carries TRBV29-1 and TRBJ2-7, with D perhaps TRBD2 (7 bases). Germline loops: CDR1 SQVTM, CDR2 ANQGSEA. The V end was cut by 6 bases, the J end by 7 bases, with 16 bases between. This CDR3 has 12 residues. CDR3 in amino acids: CSVLGGGDEQYF. CDR3 in DNA: TGCAGCGTGTTGGGCGGGGGCGATGAGCAGTACTTC.

This clonotype was observed a few times. This chain uses TRBV6-2 or TRBV6-3 with TRBJ2-3; D is unresolved. The CDR3 is 16 amino acids. V was trimmed by 2 bases and J by 2 bases, leaving 14 bases between them. CDR1 and CDR2 (germline): MNHEY, SVGEGT. CDR3 nucleotide sequence: TGTGCCAGCAGTTACAACCATCACACCGCCACAGATACGCAGTATTTT. Its protein product is CASSYNHHTATDTQYF.

A few counts support this clonotype. The CDR3 nucleotides are TGTGCCATCAGTGGACTAGCGGGGGGGCCCGGTCTCTCAGATACGCAGTATTTT. Its translation: CAISGLAGGPGLSDTQYF. The chain is built from TRBV10-3 and TRBJ2-3; 14 positions match TRBD2. Germline CDR1 ENHRY, CDR2 SYGVKD. The V segment lost 4 bases and the J segment 4 bases; nucleotides outside the gene matches: 10. CDR3 length: 18 amino acids.

In nucleotides, the CDR3 is TGTGCCAGCAGTTACTCAGCTGGTGGCCAGCCCCAGCATTTT. It yields the protein CASSYSAGGQPQHF. The chain recombines TRBV12-3 or TRBV12-4 with TRBJ1-5; no definite D call. V lost 4 bases, J lost 7 bases, and 14 bases lay in between. The CDR3 length is 14 residues.

The sample holds a few counts of this clonotype. The V call is TRBV7-2, the J call TRBJ1-4, with a weak D call TRBD1 (5 bases). The CDR3 is made up of 15 amino acids. Germline V gives CDR1 SGHTA, CDR2 FQGNSA. The V end was cut by 6 bases, the J end by 8 bases, with 19 bases between. The DNA for the CDR3 is TGTGCCAGCAGTTTGACAGCCCCTCTGTCGGAAAAACTGTTTTTT. This translates into CASSLTAPLSEKLFF.

V is TRBV2 and J is TRBJ2-2; D call uncertain. V dropped 7 bases and J dropped 4 bases, with 13 bases sitting between them. CDR1 and CDR2 from the germline V gene are SNHLY and FYNNEI. The CDR3 has 14 residues. CDR3 region: CASMPRRSTGELFF. Written as DNA, the CDR3 is TGTGCCAGCATGCCCAGACGGAGCACCGGGGAGCTGTTTTTT.

The rearrangement joins TRBV13 to TRBJ2-1; TRBD1 agrees at 12 bases. V was clipped by 3 bases and J by 8 bases; unmatched bases: 8. The CDR3 contains 16 residues. Germline V CDR1 and CDR2: PRHDT, FYEKMQ (reference sequence). CDR3 in DNA: TGTGCCAGCAGCTTTCGCCCGGGACAGGGGGCTGATGAGCAGTTCTTC. This gives the protein CASSFRPGQGADEQFF.